This passage covers 11 T cell receptor beta chains from one sample sequenced in a study of cytomegalovirus exposure and HLA in healthy donors. This PCR relied on a set of 60 Vbeta primers and 13 Jbeta primers. Assay: immunoSEQ multiplex PCR; the TCRdb copy retains only in-frame clones and omits some. The top ten hold around 5% of the sample, which has some 250,000 clones, about four fifths seen once. The sequencing sample was made of PBMCs. These TCRs come from a woman in her thirties or forties in good health and CMV-seropositive.

The J gene is TRBJ2-2, the V gene TRBV30; D uncertain. Germline V CDR1 and CDR2: GTSNPN, SVGIG (reference sequence). Trimming took off 8 bases at V and 0 bases at J, with 4 bases between the two ends. The CDR3 totals 11 residues. The CDR3 loop reads CARANTGELFF. As DNA, the CDR3 is TGTGCCCGCGCGAACACCGGGGAGCTGTTTTTT.

For the CDR3, the DNA is TGTGCCAGCAGCTTCGAAGGAGGTCAGCGCTGGGAGACCCAGTACTTC. Translation gives CASSFEGGQRWETQYF. This chain connects TRBV11-3 to TRBJ2-5, with a possible D match to TRBD2 (5 bases). CDR1 is SGHNT, CDR2 YENEEA, per germline. The CDR3 has 16 amino acids. V was clipped by 3 bases and J by 5 bases, with 19 bases between them.

The chain links TRBV19 to TRBJ1-3; TRBD1 is a possible D gene (6 bases). V lost 3 bases, J lost 7 bases, and 16 bases lay in between. CDR1 and CDR2 from the germline V gene are LNHDA and SQIVND (reference sequence). The CDR3 contains 15 residues. CDR3 coding DNA: TGTGCCAGTAGTATTTCTCAGGGGTCCTTTAACACCATATATTTT. It yields the protein CASSISQGSFNTIYF.

This clone was observed a handful of times. CDR3 coding DNA: TGTGCCTGGAGCTCGCAGGGGAACAATGAGCAGTTCTTC. Amino acids: CAWSSQGNNEQFF. The V call is TRBV30, the J call TRBJ2-1; a weak D match, TRBD1 (6 bases). Germline V gene lookup returns CDR1 GTSNPN and CDR2 SVGIG (reference sequence). This CDR3 is 13 amino acids long. V gave up 3 bases and J gave up 5 bases, with 11 bases separating them.

The genes are TRBV4-2 and TRBJ2-7; 10 bases match TRBD1. This CDR3 region has 15 residues. Germline V gives CDR1 LGHNA, CDR2 YNFKEQ. J lost 4 bases, V lost 1 base, and 4 bases had no gene match. The CDR3 region has the DNA TGTGCCAGCAGCCAAGGCGGACAGGGGGTTTACGAGCAGTACTTC. As protein: CASSQGGQGVYEQYF.

The genes are TRBV5-1 and TRBJ2-7, with 12 bases identical to TRBD1. V shed 4 bases and J 7 bases; nucleotides not matched to a gene: 6. The CDR3 runs to 14 residues. Germline assignment: CDR1 SGHRS and CDR2 YFSETQ. CDR3: CASSRDRGLREQYF. The CDR3 DNA reads TGCGCCAGCAGCCGGGACAGGGGGCTAAGAGAGCAGTACTTC.

The chain carries TRBV18 and TRBJ1-5; unclear D gene. Deletions cut 2 bases from V and 7 bases from J, with 9 bases between. CDR1 is KGHSH and CDR2 is LQKENI in the germline V gene. There are 13 residues in the CDR3. CDR3 amino acids: CASSPDSVQPQHF. For the CDR3, the DNA is TGTGCCAGCTCACCAGATAGCGTGCAGCCCCAGCATTTT.

The V gene is TRBV21-1, the J gene TRBJ1-5; the table's D call of TRBD1 was not tested on the DNA. TRBV21-1 is a recognized pseudogene. This CDR3 has 15 amino acids. Here the CDR3 DNA reads TGCGCCACCAAGCTTACAGGGGCCCGAAATCAGCCCCAGCATTTT. Residues: CATKLTGARNQPQHF.

This clone has a single count. V usage is TRBV6-5 and J usage is TRBJ1-2, with D possibly matching TRBD1 (5 bases). Germline values: CDR1 MNHEY, CDR2 SVGAGI. Trimming pared 6 bases from V and 8 bases from J, leaving 13 bases between. The CDR3 sequence is 12 residues long. CDR3 sequence: CASRSARGGYTF. The CDR3 nucleotides read TGTGCCAGCAGATCGGCTAGGGGAGGCTACACCTTC.

The genes are TRBV4-3 and TRBJ1-2; tentatively, D is TRBD1 (5 bases). Germline values: CDR1 LGHNA, CDR2 YSLEER. The CDR3 loop spans 15 amino acids. The ends were cut back, 0 bases at V and 8 bases at J, with 16 bases in the middle. DNA of the CDR3: TGCGCCAGCAGCCAAGATCCCAGGTCACCAGGGGGCTACACCTTC. This encodes CASSQDPRSPGGYTF.

The V gene is TRBV7-2, the J gene TRBJ2-1, with TRBD2 identical over 9 bases. The CDR3 is 18 amino acids. V was clipped by 1 base and J by 7 bases; unmatched bases: 14. Germline assignment: CDR1 SGHTA and CDR2 FQGNSA. CDR3 protein: CASSLVVPAGGRRNEQFF. The CDR3 DNA follows: TGTGCCAGCAGCTTAGTGGTCCCCGCGGGAGGGCGAAGAAATGAGCAGTTCTTC.